Described below is a single TCR beta chain sequence and its context. The target of this receptor is not known. No base qualities exist here, and no much larger clone lies one base off it. This entry belongs to a study of cytomegalovirus exposure and HLA in healthy donors (dated by TCRdb to about 2017). In the study overall: An earlier analysis of a few hundred of the donors reported 250 to 350 Gb of sequence data and around 100 million unique TCR beta sequences obtained from some 200 million T cells. Besides the first cohort of some 670 subjects, a separate validation cohort made up of 120 different subjects was used. A later genetic analysis took genome-wide SNP genotypes for about three fifths of the 666 donors and used that subset as a discovery cohort. The later analysis used no new phenotypic data to find candidate immune exposures, relying instead on TCR beta sequences and their occurrence across donors. Typing coverage varied by locus: about 620-630 donors for A, B, C, DRB1 and DQB1; more than 500 for DQA1; more than 600 for DPA1; about 450 for DPB1. A later analysis re-analyzed previously published TCR beta repertoires from 600 to 850 donors and added high-resolution HLA genotyping to study TCR occurrence patterns. Among some 400 genotyped donors of the cohort, an average of around 250,000 unique TCR beta nucleotide sequences was sequenced per donor, of which roughly 18% were non-productive. Alongside the repertoire data, information on donor age, sex, ethnicity and CMV serostatus was compiled. All discovery cohort repertoires had been generated on a single sequencing platform. The study combined high-throughput TCR immunosequencing, statistical association of individual TCRs with disease status, and machine learning to predict cytomegalovirus infection status. To decide whether each TCR beta V gene segment behaved as functional or pseudogenic, an earlier analysis of several hundred of the donors relied on high-throughput TCR beta sequencing. The study was designed to test whether signatures of past pathogen exposure could be identified by cataloging public T cell receptors. The study used immunosequencing to profile the T cell repertoires of approximately 640 subjects and linked those repertoires to cytomegalovirus serostatus. An early release covering 550 to 650 HLA-typed donors comprised roughly 300 gigabases of sequencing data and approximately 80 million unique TCR sequences. Roughly 5 DR-DQ haplotypes were handled as single units for association and clustering, since linkage in the cohort was strong. Of the 350 to 450 genotyped donors, around 81% fell in the genetic ancestry cluster associated with self-reported Caucasian donors. Both class I and class II loci were covered by HLA typing, at four-digit resolution. Study-wide findings and limitations: A further reported finding was that TCR beta sequences accurately predicted the HLA-A and HLA-B alleles for most subjects in the first cohort. Because counts were too low, roughly 17 rarely observed V segments, including chromosome 9 orphons, were left out of the earlier analysis of a few hundred of the donors. In vitro tests confirmed that three of the cytomegalovirus-associated TCR beta chains recognize cytomegalovirus antigens. Most CMV-associated TCR beta chains appeared to be HLA-restricted in a later analysis, and the HLA associations seemed to be driven largely by CMV exposure. Several of the top co-occurrence clusters appeared to be linked to parvovirus B19, influenza, CMV and Epstein-Barr virus, according to a later analysis. A total of 150 or so TCR beta chains were listed by the study as associated with cytomegalovirus. According to the authors, the approach could potentially be generalized to other disease states and immunological phenotypes. In a later genetic analysis, fewer N-insertions in productive TCRs were reported among donors in an Asian-associated ancestry cluster than the approximately 670-donor mean. In a later analysis, HLA-associated TCR beta chains showed more clonal expansion and lower generation probabilities than non-associated chains that were equally common. The classifier was reported to diagnose cytomegalovirus status with high specificity and sensitivity in both the original cohort and the validation cohort. Strong co-occurrence of HLA alleles, especially DR and DQ, made assigning TCR associations to individual alleles difficult. In a later analysis, the rate of TCR association differed among HLA loci, with DRB1 alleles having the most associated TCRs and HLA-C alleles having the fewest. Some IMGT-functional V segments, including TRBV6-2 and TRBV6-3, could not be told apart with the 87-base-pair reads, so those segments were excluded. A later analysis associated approximately 17,000 TCR beta sequences with specific HLA alleles at a false discovery rate of 0.05. The cohort was sequenced for TCR beta chains only, and without alpha or paired-chain data the features that could be detected were limited. Correlated functional status among segregating V segments might reflect linkage disequilibrium, but an unknown experimental factor could not be ruled out. V-gene and J-gene trimming of TCR beta chains was associated with a missense DCLRE1C variant in a later genetic analysis, and the association was replicated in an independent cohort. Across donors, most TCR sequences were observed very rarely, whereas some public TCRs were present in many individuals. An earlier analysis of approximately 540 of the donors showed that most TCR beta V segments appeared in productive rearrangements either about 87% or about 30% of the time, which broadly matched IMGT annotations. A cluster of highly shared sequence variants was judged likely to be a technical artifact of the sequencing pipeline. Roughly uniform sequencing depth across donors was assumed in presence/absence analyses, although this assumption may not hold. Immune exposure information for the cohort was limited to CMV serostatus. Because some donors lacked HLA typing at each locus, the association tests relied only on the typed subset.

The library was built by means of the immunoSEQ multiplex PCR assay. For the multiplex PCR, a mixture combining 60 forward primers for TCR Vbeta segments and 13 reverse primers for TCR Jbeta segments was used. A multiplex PCR assay on genomic DNA amplified the CDR3 region of rearranged TCR beta genes. The amplified TCR beta libraries were sequenced on the Illumina HiSeq System as 87-base-pair reads. As for how the authors treated the data: A later analysis counted tens of millions of unique TCR beta chains across the 640 or so repertoires, and 9 million to 14 million of these chains were shared by at least two donors. A nearest-neighbor algorithm error-corrected the raw reads and collapsed the reads into unique sequences, merging closely related sequences to remove PCR and sequencing errors. CDR3 sequences were aligned to IMGT reference sequences to assign V, D and J gene segments. For a sequence to be retained, a match of at least six nucleotides to both a V gene segment and a J gene segment was required. Rearrangements were called productive when the CDR3 lacked stop codons and stayed in frame with V and J; all others were non-productive. CDR3 was defined by IMGT convention, running from the second conserved V-encoded cysteine to the conserved J-encoded phenylalanine. The earlier analysis of about 610 of the donors excluded any sequence lacking an unambiguous match to a single V gene segment. In an earlier analysis of 587 of the donors, a V segment was called functional when productive rearrangements were above 56.7%, and segregating when the standard deviation between donors exceeded 5%. A statistical classification framework was built for diagnosing cytomegalovirus status from the catalog of TCR beta chain sequences. V and J gene assignment, in a later analysis, came from comparing TCR nucleotide sequences with IMGT/GENE-DB human TR gene sequences. The TCRdist pipeline was used in a later analysis to assign CDR3 sequences and most-parsimonious VDJ recombination scenarios. In a later analysis, every TCR beta chain was defined by the combination of its CDR3 amino acid sequence and its V-gene family, and reads without a unique V-gene family were dropped. As a way to deal with suspected cross-contamination and a sequencing artifact, a later analysis dropped roughly 620 nucleotide sequences that were highly shared and had low generation probability. In a later analysis, a clonal expansion index for each public chain was calculated from normalized within-repertoire ranks of inferred template counts. In a later analysis, generation probabilities were computed with a VDJ recombination model fitted to out-of-frame rearrangements, and the resulting probabilities were checked against IGoR. In a later analysis, TCR-TCR, TCR-HLA and TCR-CMV co-occurrence was scored with hypergeometric tests, and a repertoire-size bias correction was applied to TCR pairs. To estimate false discovery rates, a later analysis permuted the HLA or CMV assignments 20 times. In a later analysis, co-occurring TCRs were grouped using DBSCAN, and TCRdist sequence similarity was added for clustering within HLA-allele-positive subsets. Co-occurrence clustering excluded repertoires with fewer than 30,000 or more than 120,000 public chains, plus five with anomalous nucleotide sharing. TCRdb limited this immuneACCESS table to in-frame rearrangements with V and J called. A share of clones is missing; checked studies link under half to unresolved V genes, and the rest is unexplained. The V and J calls and the clone size are those of that table, but D and trimming were determined from the DNA. The sample contains approximately 200,000 clones, approximately 80% of them found a single time. 1.4% of the sample lies in the top ten.

Via the germline V gene (reference sequence), CDR1 is LNHNV and CDR2 YYDKDF. Germline trimming: 5 bases from V, 7 bases from J; junction bases outside gene matches: 9. The CDR3 has 14 amino acids, counting the end cysteine and phenylalanine. CDR3 DNA is the only sequence kept; it has 42 bases, read in frame from the first base. The cohort consisted of some 670 healthy bone marrow donors. All cohort members were sampled while nominally healthy, although unrecorded immune exposures were likely present. The donor tested CMV seronegative, placing the donor among the roughly 340 seronegative members of the cohort. A peripheral blood sample was collected from each donor, and TCR beta sequencing was performed on peripheral blood mononuclear cells. The Qiagen DNeasy Blood Extraction Kit was used to extract genomic DNA from the blood cell samples.

This sequence was found in a girl under 18 in good health and CMV-seronegative. Sequencing was carried out using PBMCs. The chain links TRBV15 with TRBJ2-3; TRBD1 agrees with 7 junctional bases. DNA sequence: TGTGCCACCAGCGACGCGGCAGGGGGAAATACGCAGTATTTT. This encodes CATSDAAGGNTQYF.